The present T cell receptor (beta chain) was sequenced within a study of OX40 agonist ivuxolimab in advanced cancers. Regarding the study as a whole: On average, CD8+ T cells showed a greater number of expanded clones than CD4+.

Trimming removed 4 bases from V and 0 bases from J, with 7 bases in between. CDR3 length equals 14 residues. Germline V gives CDR1 KGHSH, CDR2 LQKENI. This clone was picked up one time. Its target is unknown. The method was immunoSEQ multiplex PCR; TCRdb's version includes in-frame clones alone and lacks a portion of them. The sample contains 90,000 or so clones, just under 90% of which appear only once. The sequencing used CD4+ or CD8+ T cells sorted from blood, collected in a trial of the OX40 agonist ivuxolimab. This receptor was identified in an adult with an advanced solid tumor such as melanoma, head and neck, liver or kidney cancer. This chain connects TRBV18 to TRBJ1-5; D possibly corresponds to TRBD1 (6 bases). CDR3 residues: CASSRGASNQPQHF. Written as DNA, the CDR3 is TGTGCCAGCTCACGGGGGGCTAGCAATCAGCCCCAGCATTTT. Based on the CDR3 plus reference TRBV18 and TRBJ1-5, the full variable domain is NAGVMQNPRHLVRRRGQEARLRCSPMKGHSHVYWYRQLPEEGLKFMVYLQKENIIDESGMPKERFSAEFPKEGPSILRIQQVVRGDSAAYFCASSRGASNQPQHFGDGTRLSIL.